The 14 T cell receptor beta chains in this list originate from one sample, sequenced in a study of spatial heterogeneity in lung cancer. As for time point: sample taken at primary tumor resection. One entry per CDR3 protein results from TCRdb running MiXCR on the 5' RACE reads. This sample has roughly 13,000 distinct CDR3 sequences; 3.8% occur once, and the top ten carry under 45%. Sequencing was performed on PBMCs, taken at surgery. Every receptor here comes from a male donor with early-stage non-small cell lung cancer.

This clonotype was seen many times. The chain recombines TRBV4-3 with TRBJ2-3; D is unresolved. V was pared by 0 bases and J by 2 bases, with 9 bases between. CDR1 and CDR2 from the germline V gene are LGHNA and YSLEER. The CDR3 runs to 15 residues. The CDR3 is CASSQDRSATDTQYF. The CDR3 DNA reads as TGCGCCAGCAGCCAAGATCGCAGTGCCACAGATACGCAGTATTTT.

This clonotype was detected ten times or more. The V call is TRBV7-2, the J call TRBJ2-7; 7 bases match TRBD1. The germline CDR1 and CDR2 sequences are SGHTA and FQGNSA. After removal of 5 bases from V and 7 bases from J, the junction contained 8 bases not matched to a gene. The CDR3 runs 13 residues. The CDR3 DNA sequence: TGTGCCAGCAGCCCGACAGGGAACGGGGAGCAGTACTTC. Translated: CASSPTGNGEQYF.

In this sample, this clonotype turned up many times. The chain recombines TRBV7-2 with TRBJ1-3; D ambiguous. This CDR3 is 14 amino acids long. CDR1 and CDR2 (germline): SGHTA, FQGNSA. The V and J ends lost 1 base and 8 bases respectively, with 12 bases between them. The CDR3 protein is CASSLVGAPDTIYF. CDR3 DNA: TGTGCCAGCAGCTTAGTTGGTGCGCCGGACACCATATATTTT.

This clonotype was counted ten times or more. V and J are TRBV24-1 and TRBJ2-6; TRBD1 agrees at 7 bases. The CDR3 has 15 residues. Germline values: CDR1 KGHDR, CDR2 SFDVKD. J was trimmed by 2 bases and V by 4 bases; bases with no gene match: 1. This chain's CDR3 is CATSETGAGANVLTF. The DNA for the CDR3 is TGTGCCACCAGTGAAACAGGGGCTGGGGCCAACGTCCTGACTTTC.

V usage is TRBV19 and J usage is TRBJ2-7; 9 bases map to TRBD2. The junction had 6 bases not matched to a gene; V was cut back by 5 bases and J by 4 bases. The CDR3 runs to 14 residues. Germline CDR1 and CDR2: LNHDA and SQIVND (reference sequence). CDR3 sequence (DNA): TGTGCCAGTAGTCAGACTAGCGGTATGTACGAGCAGTACTTC. Its translation is CASSQTSGMYEQYF. Full variable domain (outside the CDR3, taken from reference TRBV19 and TRBJ2-7): DGGITQSPKYLFRKEGQNVTLSCEQNLNHDAMYWYRQDPGQGLRLIYYSQIVNDFQKGDIAEGYSVSREKKESFPLTVTSAQKNPTAFYLCASSQTSGMYEQYFGPGTRLTVT.

Points on this clonotype: Compared with germline, one end of the junction differs, possibly owing to a read error. CDR3 sequence: CVSSFVGTGPSGANVLTF. DNA for the CDR3: TGTGTCAGCAGCTTCGTAGGGACAGGACCCTCTGGGGCCAACGTCTTGACTTTC. This chain uses TRBV11-2 with TRBJ2-6; 8 nucleotides match TRBD1. The CDR3 spans 18 residues. Germline V lookup: CDR1 SGHAT, CDR2 FQNNGV.

This clonotype was observed many times. V and J are TRBV28 and TRBJ2-4, with 8 nucleotides matching TRBD1. Germline assignment: CDR1 MDHEN and CDR2 SYDVKM. Trimming cost V 6 bases and J 0 bases; bases outside gene matches: 7. The length of the CDR3 is 16 residues. The CDR3 is CASRTQGASAKNIQYF. DNA of the CDR3: TGTGCCAGCAGAACGCAGGGGGCCTCAGCCAAAAACATTCAGTACTTC.

This clonotype has ten or more counts. This chain connects TRBV7-6 to TRBJ2-1; D is possibly TRBD2 (6 bases). Trimming stripped 5 bases from V and 8 bases from J, with 13 bases between. Per germline, CDR1 SGHVS and CDR2 FNYEAQ. The CDR3 extends over 13 amino acids. This CDR3 is CASSRTGSYEQFF. CDR3 nucleotide sequence: TGTGCCAGCAGCCGAACCGGGAGTTATGAGCAGTTCTTC.

In its sample, this clonotype was seen many times. This chain uses TRBV9 with TRBJ2-3; weak D call: TRBD2 (5 bases). V lost 7 bases and J 6 bases, leaving 21 bases between the germline ends. Germline CDR1 SGDLS, CDR2 YYNGEE. The CDR3 covers 15 residues. CDR3 DNA sequence: TGTGCCAGCCGGTCGTTAGCGCTTTACCCGGATACGCAGTATTTT. Translation: CASRSLALYPDTQYF.

Ten or more counts support this clonotype. The chain is built from TRBV9 and TRBJ2-3, with TRBD2 matching over 8 bases. The V and J ends lost 4 bases and 3 bases, in that order; junction bases with no gene match: 4. The CDR3 totals 14 residues. Germline CDR1 and CDR2: SGDLS and YYNGEE. The CDR3 coding sequence is TGTGCCAGCAGCATAAGACTAGCGACAGATACGCAGTATTTT. Amino acids: CASSIRLATDTQYF. The variable domain in full, with the rest retrieved from reference TRBV9 and TRBJ2-3, is DSGVTQTPKHLITATGQRVTLRCSPRSGDLSVYWYQQSLDQGLQFLIQYYNGEERAKGNILERFSAQQFPDLHSELNLSSLELGDSALYFCASSIRLATDTQYFGPGTRLTVL.

This clonotype appeared many times. J is TRBJ2-2 and V is TRBV20-1; 7 bases are shared with TRBD1. There are 15 residues in the CDR3. Unmatched junction bases numbered 11, after V lost 3 bases and J lost 7 bases. CDR1 and CDR2 from the germline V gene are DFQATT and SNEGSKA (reference sequence). The CDR3 DNA sequence: TGCAGTGCTAGGAAGACAGGGCTCGTCGGCGGGGAGCTGTTTTTT. Translated, it gives CSARKTGLVGGELFF.

There are many counts of this clonotype. This sequence joins TRBV6-5 and TRBJ1-1, with 7 bases matching TRBD1. Germline V gives CDR1 MNHEY, CDR2 SVGAGI. Losses at the gene ends were 6 bases for V and 4 bases for J; bases not matched to a gene: 11. The CDR3 runs 15 residues. DNA of the CDR3: TGTGCCAGCAGCGAGGAGGGGGCTGAGGGCACTGAAGCTTTCTTT. Translated: CASSEEGAEGTEAFF.

This clonotype was counted ten times or more. This chain uses TRBV6-5 with TRBJ2-3; 7 bases line up with TRBD1. Germline CDR1 MNHEY, CDR2 SVGAGI. V lost 2 bases, J lost 1 base, and 0 bases stayed unmatched. The CDR3 loop spans 14 amino acids. Here the CDR3 reads CASSYDRGTDTQYF. In DNA form, the CDR3 reads TGTGCCAGCAGTTACGACAGGGGCACAGATACGCAGTATTTT.

This clonotype has at least ten counts. The chain joins TRBV28 to TRBJ2-2; 7 nucleotides match TRBD2. CDR1 and CDR2 (germline): MDHEN, SYDVKM. V was clipped by 6 bases and J by 2 bases; unmatched bases: 9. This CDR3 has 16 residues. In nucleotides, the CDR3 is TGTGCCAGCAGGCCCTTGGCTAGCGGAAACACCGGGGAGCTGTTTTTT. Translation gives CASRPLASGNTGELFF. The variable domain in full, with the rest retrieved from reference TRBV28 and TRBJ2-2, is DVKVTQSSRYLVKRTGEKVFLECVQDMDHENMFWYRQDPGLGLRLIYFSYDVKMKEKGDIPEGYSVSREKKERFSLILESASTNQTSMYLCASRPLASGNTGELFFGEGSRLTVL.